These 7 T cell receptor beta chains originate from one sample sequenced in a study of early T cells in non-severe SARS-CoV-2 infection. Each CDR3 protein is one row after TCRdb ran MiXCR on the 5' RACE reads. Here the sample spans tens of thousands of distinct CDR3 sequences, about 15% being singletons. The source material was whole blood. The origin of the receptors is an adult who was a healthcare worker with PCR-confirmed SARS-CoV-2 infection or an uninfected control (not recorded which).

This chain connects TRBV7-2 to TRBJ2-1, with D maybe TRBD2 (6 bases). CDR1 is SGHTA, CDR2 FQGNSA, per germline. The CDR3 extends over 14 amino acids. V lost 5 bases and J lost 8, with 16 bases in between. For the CDR3, the DNA is TGTGCCAGCAGCCTCCCCGGGAGACCCGATGAGCAGTTCTTC. Translated: CASSLPGRPDEQFF.

In this sample, this clonotype turned up a few times. The chain carries TRBV10-2 and TRBJ1-1; the D is unclear. CDR1 and CDR2 from the germline V gene are WSHSY and SAAADI. This CDR3 has 14 residues. Between the trimmed V and J ends, which lost 7 bases and 2 bases, there was a span of 14 bases. CDR3 in amino acids: CASKNNGRNTEAFF. CDR3 in DNA: TGCGCCAGCAAAAATAATGGACGAAACACTGAAGCTTTCTTT.

Ten or more counts support this clonotype. The rearrangement joins TRBV20-1 to TRBJ2-7, with 10 bases lining up with TRBD2. Unmatched junction bases numbered 10, after V lost 4 bases and J lost 7 bases. This CDR3 has 14 amino acids. Germline lookup yields CDR1 DFQATT and CDR2 SNEGSKA (reference sequence). The CDR3 here is CSATMPSGSNEQYF. In DNA form, the CDR3 reads TGCAGTGCTACGATGCCTAGCGGGAGTAATGAGCAGTACTTC.

The V gene is TRBV7-2, the J gene TRBJ1-5; tentatively, D is TRBD1 (5 bases). This CDR3 has 13 amino acids. Germline assignment: CDR1 SGHTA and CDR2 FQGNSA. Trimming pared 5 bases from V and 6 bases from J, leaving 11 bases between. The CDR3 bases are TGTGCCAGCAGCGTAGGGGTAGGTCAGCCCCAGCATTTT. As protein: CASSVGVGQPQHF.

With regard to this clonotype: Possible read error: a much larger clone is one base away. V is TRBV19 and J is TRBJ2-1, with 9 bases identical to TRBD2. The CDR3 runs to 15 residues. V lost 7 bases and J lost 5; bases outside the gene matches: 9. In germline, CDR1 is LNHDA, CDR2 SQIVND (reference sequence). The CDR3 nucleotides are TGTGCCAGTACCTATAGCGGGGGCGCCCACAATGAGCAGTTCTTC. Amino acid sequence: CASTYSGGAHNEQFF.

This clonotype was counted between two and nine times. This sequence joins TRBV6-1 and TRBJ2-6; TRBD2 matches 8 bases. The CDR3 extends over 19 amino acids. The germline V gene has CDR1 MNHNS and CDR2 SASEGT. The trim removed 1 base at V and 2 bases at J, leaving 10 bases unmatched. This CDR3 is CASSEERTSKNPGANVLTF. Written as DNA, the CDR3 is TGTGCCAGCAGTGAAGAACGGACTAGCAAAAATCCTGGGGCCAACGTCCTGACTTTC.

This clonotype was recorded a few times. The rearrangement uses TRBV11-2 and TRBJ2-5, with a possible D match to TRBD1 (7 bases). This CDR3 contains 16 residues. With 8 bases removed from V and 5 bases from J, the gap between germline ends came to 24 bases. The germline CDR1 and CDR2 sequences are SGHAT and FQNNGV. CDR3 protein: CASPTPVAGQHETQYF. In nucleotides, the CDR3 is TGTGCCAGCCCGACCCCAGTGGCGGGACAGCACGAGACCCAGTACTTC.